One sample yielded the 2 T cell receptor beta chains listed below, sequenced in a study of early T cells in non-severe SARS-CoV-2 infection. MiXCR, applied by TCRdb to the 5' RACE reads, yields one record per CDR3 protein. The sample holds 20,000 to 30,000 distinct CDR3 sequences, 4% to 4.5% seen once. Sequencing was carried out using whole blood. The receptors stem from an adult who was a healthcare worker with PCR-confirmed SARS-CoV-2 infection or an uninfected control (not recorded which).

This clonotype was detected many times. V and J are TRBV10-3 and TRBJ1-5; 9 bases line up with TRBD1. The V and J ends lost 6 bases and 4 bases, in that order; junction bases with no gene match: 10. This CDR3 comprises 16 residues. Germline CDR1 is ENHRY and CDR2 is SYGVKD. This chain's CDR3 is CAISGGGQGTNQPQHF. The CDR3, as DNA: TGTGCCATCAGCGGGGGTGGACAGGGGACAAATCAGCCCCAGCATTTT.

In the case of this clonotype: A much more abundant neighbour one base away suggests this may be a read error. The chain carries TRBV20-1 and TRBJ2-7; 9 bases match TRBD1. Germline assignment: CDR1 DFQATT and CDR2 SNEGSKA (reference sequence). Unmatched junction bases numbered 5, after V lost 6 bases and J lost 2 bases. The CDR3 is 13 residues long. The chain's CDR3 is CSAEGQGPYEQYF. In DNA, the CDR3 is TGCAGTGCCGAGGGACAGGGACCCTACGAGCAGTACTTC.